Listed below are T cell receptor beta chains from one sample, sequenced in a study of blood T cell repertoires in COVID-19. This table comes from immunoSEQ multiplex PCR, and its TCRdb copy is limited to in-frame clones, with some not included. Among roughly 120,000 clones listed, approximately 86% were seen once. Sequenced input: peripheral blood. The receptors come from a man in his forties with acute or convalescent COVID-19. The CDR3 runs from the conserved cysteine through the conserved F or W. Each record gives: J gene, D gene, V gene, clone size, CDR3 DNA, CDR3 protein. The D gene is left open where the match is weak. Size is stated for part of the rows, as once, few or many counts, or as a class when the clone is expanded.

TRBJ2-3,-,TRBV30,-,TGTGCCTGGAGTGTACTTGGAGACACAGATACGCAGTATTTT,CAWSVLGDTDTQYF
TRBJ2-1,TRBD2,TRBV2,once,TGTGCCAGCAGGGGAATTCCGGGCACTAGCGTAGACAATGAGCAGTTCTTC,CASRGIPGTSVDNEQFF
TRBJ1-5,-,TRBV5-5,once,TGTGCCAGCAGCTTGGCTCCCGGGGAAGTTCCGAGTCAGCCCCAGCATTTT,CASSLAPGEVPSQPQHF
TRBJ2-1,-,TRBV7-9,-,TGTGCCAGCAGCTCAGGGGGGTATGAGCAGTTCTTC,CASSSGGYEQFF
TRBJ1-5,TRBD1,TRBV18,-,TGTGCCAGCTCACCGGAGGGGGCGGGAAATCAGCCCCAGCATTTT,CASSPEGAGNQPQHF
TRBJ1-5,-,TRBV7-5,-,TGTGCCAGAAGCTGGGACAGGGGGCCTCAGCCCCAGCATTTT,CARSWDRGPQPQHF
TRBJ1-5,-,TRBV12-3/TRBV12-4,-,TGTGCCAGCAGTTTCTCGGGGCAGCCCCAGCATTTT,CASSFSGQPQHF
TRBJ1-5,-,TRBV12-3/TRBV12-4,-,TGTGCCAGCAGTTTTGGAGATTATCAGCCCCAGCATTTT,CASSFGDYQPQHF
TRBJ2-2,-,TRBV11-2,-,TGTGCCAGCAGCTTAGCGGGAACCGGGGAGCTGTTTTTT,CASSLAGTGELFF
TRBJ2-6,-,TRBV3-1/TRBV3-2,-,TGTGCCAGCAGCCAAGGGTTCGGCTCTGGGGCCAACGTCCTGACTTTC,CASSQGFGSGANVLTF
TRBJ1-1,TRBD1,TRBV3-1/TRBV3-2,-,TGTGCCAGCAGCCCATCCCGGGACAGGGGTTCGAACACTGAAGCTTTCTTT,CASSPSRDRGSNTEAFF
TRBJ1-1,-,TRBV9,-,TGTGCCAGCAGCGTAGAGGGACACCGGAACACTGAAGCTTTCTTT,CASSVEGHRNTEAFF
TRBJ1-5,TRBD1,TRBV12-3/TRBV12-4,few,TGTGCCAGCGGACAGGGGGCTGGCCAGCCCCAGCATTTT,CASGQGAGQPQHF
TRBJ2-7,-,TRBV10-3,once,TGTGCCATCAGTGAAGTAGCAGGGGAGCAGTACTTC,CAISEVAGEQYF
TRBJ1-1,-,TRBV20-1,-,TGCAGTGCTAGTTTGGGCACAGACACTGAAGCTTTCTTT,CSASLGTDTEAFF
TRBJ2-5,TRBD2,TRBV5-4,-,TGTGCCAGCAGCGTTGGGACTAGCGGACAAGAGACCCAGTACTTC,CASSVGTSGQETQYF
TRBJ1-2,-,TRBV19,-,TGTGCCAGTAGTCTAGGGGCTAATGGCTACACCTTC,CASSLGANGYTF
TRBJ2-3,TRBD2,TRBV5-6,-,TGTGCCAGCAGCTTGACCTTCCAGGGAGGGGATACGCAGTATTTT,CASSLTFQGGDTQYF
TRBJ2-2,TRBD1,TRBV9,-,TGTGCCAGCAATCCAAGGGGGCGAAACAGTACCGAACTACTGAGAGACGTAGGGGAGCTGTTTTTT,CASNPRGRNSTELLRDVGELFF
TRBJ1-2,-,TRBV6-6,-,TGTGCCAGCAGTTACTCGTCGGCAGGGACTAACTATGGCTACACCTTC,CASSYSSAGTNYGYTF
TRBJ2-1,TRBD2,TRBV5-8,-,TGTGCCAGCAGCTTCCCCCGGACTAGCCTCGTAAATGAGCAGTTCTTC,CASSFPRTSLVNEQFF
TRBJ1-1,TRBD1,TRBV5-6,-,TGTGCCAGCAGCTTCGGGACAGGGGCCGGCACTGAAGCTTTCTTT,CASSFGTGAGTEAFF
TRBJ1-1,-,TRBV3-1/TRBV3-2,-,TGTGCCAGCAGCCACCCCACAGGTGAAGCTTTCTTT,CASSHPTGEAFF
TRBJ2-1,-,TRBV7-9,-,TGTGCCAGCAGCTTAGACAGCCGGGGGTGGGATGAGCAGTTCTTC,CASSLDSRGWDEQFF
TRBJ2-7,TRBD1,TRBV19,-,TGTGCCAGTAGTAAGGGACAGCACTTCTACGAGCAGTACTTC,CASSKGQHFYEQYF
TRBJ1-4,TRBD1,TRBV9,-,TGTGCCAGCAGCGTAGACTCCGAGACAGGGGGGAATGAAAAACTGTTTTTT,CASSVDSETGGNEKLFF
TRBJ2-3,-,TRBV20-1,once,TGCAGTGCTAGTCCACAGCGGATGTTCACAGATACGCAGTATTTT,CSASPQRMFTDTQYF
TRBJ2-3,TRBD1,TRBV14,once,TGTGCCAGCAGCCATACCCTGACAGGGGGAACAAATACGCAGTATTTT,CASSHTLTGGTNTQYF
TRBJ1-1,TRBD1,TRBV27,-,TGTGCCAGCAGGACAGGGGGAGGCACTGAAGCTTTCTTT,CASRTGGGTEAFF
TRBJ1-1,TRBD1,TRBV14,once,TGTGCCAGCAGCCCGGGACAGACGGGAGCTTTCTTT,CASSPGQTGAFF
TRBJ1-1,-,TRBV7-3,-,TGTGCCAGCAGTTTGGAGACAGGCCGGTTTACTGAAGCTTTCTTT,CASSLETGRFTEAFF
TRBJ2-3,-,TRBV9,-,TGTGCCAGCAGCGCGTACAGGGCAGATACGCAGTATTTT,CASSAYRADTQYF
TRBJ1-4,-,TRBV5-1,-,TGCGCCAGCAGCCAACCGACGGACGGGGGAAAACTGTTTTTT,CASSQPTDGGKLFF
TRBJ2-3,TRBD2,TRBV6-6,-,TGTGCCAGCAGCCCAACTAGCGGGAGGGCGGGTACGCAGTATTTT,CASSPTSGRAGTQYF
TRBJ1-5,TRBD1,TRBV5-6,-,TGTGCCAGCAGCCTAGGACAGGGCGGGAAGCCCCAGCATTTT,CASSLGQGGKPQHF
TRBJ1-1,TRBD1,TRBV10-3,-,TGTGCCATCAGCCCCGGGACAGCCAACACTGAAGCTTTCTTT,CAISPGTANTEAFF
TRBJ1-2,TRBD1,TRBV11-2,-,TGTGCCAGCAGCCCCCGGGGACAGGGGGATCTTAACTATGGCTACACCTTC,CASSPRGQGDLNYGYTF
TRBJ2-5,-,TRBV29-1,-,TGCAGCGTTGAATACAGGTTAGGAGAGACCCAGTACTTC,CSVEYRLGETQYF
TRBJ1-1,-,TRBV3-1/TRBV3-2,-,TGTGCCAGCAGCCGCGAAGTCTTAATTGGGGGGTCCGGCACTGAAGCTTTCTTT,CASSREVLIGGSGTEAFF
TRBJ2-7,TRBD2,TRBV24-1,-,TGTGCCACCAGTGATGCTAGCGGGAGTAACGAGCAGTACTTC,CATSDASGSNEQYF
TRBJ2-1,-,TRBV6-5,-,TGTGCCAGCGCGGTAGCAGTCAATGAGCAGTTCTTC,CASAVAVNEQFF
TRBJ1-4,-,TRBV7-9,-,TGTGCCAGCAGCCTGGATGGGGGGAGATCTAATGAAAAACTGTTTTTT,CASSLDGGRSNEKLFF